Listed below are T cell receptor beta chains from one sample, sequenced in a study of blood T cell repertoires in COVID-19. Profiling relied on immunoSEQ multiplex PCR, and the TCRdb table lists in-frame clones only, not all of them. The table lists tens of thousands of clones, about nine tenths of them singletons. Sample: peripheral blood. These receptors were obtained from a man in his sixties with acute or convalescent COVID-19. Both conserved end residues are part of each CDR3. D genes are given only for firm matches. Clone sizes are given selectively: once, few, many, or a class where the clone is expanded.

V	D	size	J	length	DNA	CDR3
TRBV2	NA	NA	TRBJ1-5	12	TGTGCCAGCAATACAGAAAATCAGCCCCAGCATTTT	CASNTENQPQHF
TRBV10-1	TRBD1	NA	TRBJ2-7	14	TGCGCCAGCACCCGGACAGGGTCAAATTCAGGGCAGTACTTC	CASTRTGSNSGQYF
TRBV9	NA	NA	TRBJ1-2	13	TGTGCCAGCAGCCCCCTACCCGACAGAGGCTACACCTTC	CASSPLPDRGYTF
TRBV6-2/TRBV6-3	NA	NA	TRBJ1-1	14	TGTGCCAGCAGTTACTCGCTCAGGGACACTGAAGCTTTCTTT	CASSYSLRDTEAFF
TRBV5-6	TRBD1	NA	TRBJ2-3	15	TGTGCCAGCAGCCGCACCGGGACAGTCACAGATACGCAGTATTTT	CASSRTGTVTDTQYF
TRBV9	TRBD2	NA	TRBJ2-3	16	TGTGCCAGCAGCGCCCTAGCGGGGGTAAGCACAGATACGCAGTATTTT	CASSALAGVSTDTQYF
TRBV27	NA	NA	TRBJ1-2	13	TGTGCCAGCAGTTTCCTAGACGCTTTCGGCTACACCTTC	CASSFLDAFGYTF
TRBV5-1	NA	NA	TRBJ1-4	14	TGCGCCAGCAGCTTACAGGGTGCTAATGAAAAACTGTTTTTT	CASSLQGANEKLFF
TRBV3-1/TRBV3-2	TRBD1	few	TRBJ2-2	16	TGTGCCAGCAGCCTAGCAAGGACAGGGTGGACCGGGGAGCTGTTTTTT	CASSLARTGWTGELFF
TRBV5-4	NA	NA	TRBJ1-1	17	TGTGCCAGCAGCAGGCGGGCGCTACAGGGTCGGAACACTGAAGCTTTCTTT	CASSRRALQGRNTEAFF
TRBV5-1	TRBD1	once	TRBJ1-4	15	TGCGCCAGCAGTACGACAGGGGCGAATAATGAAAAACTGTTTTTT	CASSTTGANNEKLFF
TRBV5-5	NA	NA	TRBJ2-3	15	TGTGCCAGCAGCCACCGGGTCCTATTCACAGATACGCAGTATTTT	CASSHRVLFTDTQYF
TRBV7-8	NA	NA	TRBJ2-2	15	TGTGCCAGCAGCTCCGTCGCGCAGGGAAACGGGGAGCTGTTTTTT	CASSSVAQGNGELFF
TRBV2	NA	NA	TRBJ1-4	14	TGTGCCAGCAGTGAGCAGGGAAACTATGAAAAACTGTTTTTT	CASSEQGNYEKLFF
TRBV7-8	TRBD2	NA	TRBJ2-1	17	TGTGCCAGCAGCCGAAAAAGCGGGGGGGCCTTTTACAATGAGCAGTTCTTC	CASSRKSGGAFYNEQFF
TRBV4-2	TRBD1	NA	TRBJ1-2	16	TGTGCCAGCAGCCAATTGAGGGGACAGGAGCTGAATGGCTACACCTTC	CASSQLRGQELNGYTF
TRBV9	NA	few	TRBJ1-3	19	TGTGCCAGCAGCGTAGCGGAGAGTGGGACGGGGGGCTCTGGAAACACCATATATTTT	CASSVAESGTGGSGNTIYF
TRBV5-1	NA	NA	TRBJ2-5	15	TGCGCCAGCAGCTTGGGCAGGGGAGTTCGAGAGACCCAGTACTTC	CASSLGRGVRETQYF
TRBV24-1	TRBD1	once	TRBJ1-1	14	TGTGCCACCAGTGATTCCCGACAGGGCAGGGGAGCTTTCTTT	CATSDSRQGRGAFF
TRBV10-3	TRBD1	NA	TRBJ2-2	14	TGTGCCATCAGTTTGGACAGGGGGGCCGGGGAGCTGTTTTTT	CAISLDRGAGELFF
TRBV6-2/TRBV6-3	NA	NA	TRBJ2-2	14	TGTGCCAGCACCCCTCTTTTGAGCACCGGGGAGCTGTTTTTT	CASTPLLSTGELFF
TRBV19	NA	NA	TRBJ2-7	13	TGTGCCAGTAGTATAGCCCAGGGGCTCGAGCAGTACTTC	CASSIAQGLEQYF
TRBV7-7	TRBD1	NA	TRBJ2-3	15	TGTGCCAGCAGCCCCAATAGGGACAGGGGAGATACGCAGTATTTT	CASSPNRDRGDTQYF
TRBV18	TRBD1	NA	TRBJ1-3	16	TGTGCCAGCTCAAGTCGACAGGGGGCGCGTGGAAACACCATATATTTT	CASSSRQGARGNTIYF
TRBV9	TRBD1	NA	TRBJ1-3	15	TGTGCCAGCAGCCTGGGACAGGGGAATTTAGTCACCATATATTTT	CASSLGQGNLVTIYF